This T cell receptor (beta chain) was retrieved from a study of cytotoxic CD8 clonotypes in ibrutinib-treated CLL. About the study: Responses: around 24 partial, 2 complete; after median approximately 67 months, 14 stayed remitted, about twelve progressed. Following treatment for a median approximately 12 months, range 6 to 36, response samples were then taken.

Germline V gene data show CDR1 as SGHNT and CDR2 as YENEEA. This CDR3 region has 16 residues. V dropped 5 bases and J dropped 2; count of bases not matched to a gene: 6. The repertoire was sequenced with immunoSEQ multiplex PCR; TCRdb's copy has only in-frame clones and lacks some. The sample consists of more than 200,000 clones, around 70% of them appearing once. The origin of this receptor is a human donor with chronic lymphocytic leukemia. The sample in question was PBMCs, obtained after 24 months of ibrutinib treatment. The V gene is TRBV11-3, the J gene TRBJ2-1, with 10 bases matching TRBD2. The CDR3 here is CASSLPGLATYNEQFF. CDR3 DNA sequence: TGTGCCAGCAGCCTCCCGGGACTAGCGACCTACAATGAGCAGTTCTTC.